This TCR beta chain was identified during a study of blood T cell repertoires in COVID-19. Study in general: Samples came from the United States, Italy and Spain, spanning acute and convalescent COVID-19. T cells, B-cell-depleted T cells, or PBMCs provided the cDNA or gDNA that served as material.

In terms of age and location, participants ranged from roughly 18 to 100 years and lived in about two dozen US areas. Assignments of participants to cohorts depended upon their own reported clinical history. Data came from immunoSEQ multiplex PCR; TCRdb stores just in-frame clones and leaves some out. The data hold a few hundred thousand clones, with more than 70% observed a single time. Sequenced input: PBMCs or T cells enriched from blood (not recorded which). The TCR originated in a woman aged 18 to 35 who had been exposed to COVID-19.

CDR3 DNA sequence: TGTGCCAGCTCACGAGTCGGGACAGTGGTTTTTGAGCAGTACTTC. Its translation is CASSRVGTVVFEQYF. V usage is TRBV18 and J usage is TRBJ2-7; 7 nucleotides match TRBD1. This CDR3 is built from 15 residues. Germline V gene data show CDR1 as KGHSH and CDR2 as LQKENI. After removal of 4 bases from V and 7 bases from J, the junction contained 13 bases not matched to a gene.